Listed here are 16 T cell receptor beta chains from one sample, sequenced in a study of identical twins. TCRdb redid the calling of the 5' RACE reads with MiXCR, one entry per CDR3 protein. The sample holds roughly 290,000 distinct CDR3 sequences, around 9.7% seen once. These data were likewise used in another study, on yellow fever vaccine responses in identical twins.

The sequencing input was CD8+ T cells sorted from blood. All receptors come from a woman younger than 35 in good health.

This chain joins TRBV20-1 and TRBJ2-7; D uncertain. The CDR3 has 10 residues. V was cut by 6 bases and J by 6 bases, with 9 bases left in between. CDR1 and CDR2 from the germline V gene are DFQATT and SNEGSKA (reference sequence). The CDR3 is CSAMGGEQYF. The CDR3, as DNA: TGCAGTGCCATGGGTGGCGAGCAGTACTTC.

In its sample, this clonotype was seen a few times. This chain connects TRBV29-1 to TRBJ2-1; D ambiguous. The length of the CDR3 is 14 residues. The V end was cut by 4 bases, the J end by 2 bases, with 12 bases between. Germline CDR1 SQVTM, CDR2 ANQGSEA. The CDR3 sequence: CSVVMSTPYNEQFF. The DNA for the CDR3 is TGCAGCGTTGTAATGTCTACTCCCTACAATGAGCAGTTCTTC.

V and J are TRBV6-2 or TRBV6-3 and TRBJ2-7, with TRBD1 matching 8 bases. After removal of 6 bases from V and 3 bases from J, the junction contained 13 bases not matched to a gene. The CDR3 loop spans 16 amino acids. Germline V gene sequence: CDR1 MNHEY, CDR2 SVGEGT. The CDR3 loop reads CASSPSRGTGLYEQYF. CDR3 bases: TGTGCCAGCAGCCCTTCAAGAGGGACAGGTCTCTACGAGCAGTACTTC.

Ten or more counts support this clonotype. This chain links TRBV9 with TRBJ2-7; D remains ambiguous. The V gene lost 0 bases and the J gene lost 3 bases, with 7 bases spanning the gap. CDR1 is SGDLS and CDR2 is YYNGEE in the germline V gene. This CDR3 comprises 13 residues. CDR3 protein: CASSVGLLYEQYF. CDR3 nucleotides: TGTGCCAGCAGCGTAGGGCTGCTCTACGAGCAGTACTTC.

This clonotype occurred many times. V and J are TRBV6-2 or TRBV6-3 and TRBJ1-2; no clear D. The CDR3 runs 12 residues. V lost 7 bases, J lost 4 bases, and 10 bases lay in between. Germline-derived CDR1 and CDR2 are MNHEY and SVGEGT. The CDR3 spells CASTGLGYGYTF. The CDR3 bases are TGTGCCAGCACGGGATTAGGCTATGGCTACACCTTC.

This clonotype occurred many times. This chain uses TRBV20-1 with TRBJ2-7; 11 nucleotides agree with TRBD1. The CDR3 runs 15 residues. With V trimmed by 0 bases and J by 4 bases, 5 bases remained unmatched. Germline lookup yields CDR1 DFQATT and CDR2 SNEGSKA (reference sequence). CDR3 in amino acids: CSARDLGQGAYEQYF. As DNA, the CDR3 is TGCAGTGCTAGAGATCTTGGACAGGGGGCTTACGAGCAGTACTTC.

V usage is TRBV2 and J usage is TRBJ2-5; D possibly corresponds to TRBD2 (5 bases). Trimming stripped 1 base from V and 2 bases from J, with 11 bases between. From germline, CDR1 is SNHLY and CDR2 FYNNEI. The length of the CDR3 is 15 residues. The CDR3, as DNA: TGTGCCAGCAGTGAAGGGAGGCTCACGCAAGAGACCCAGTACTTC. Translation gives CASSEGRLTQETQYF.

This clonotype occurred many times. The rearrangement joins TRBV4-3 to TRBJ2-3; TRBD1 might be the D (6 bases). The V gene lost 1 base and the J gene lost 1 base, with 9 bases spanning the gap. The CDR3 totals 15 residues. Per the germline V gene, CDR1 is LGHNA and CDR2 is YSLEER. This chain's CDR3 is CASSQAPGGTDTQYF. The CDR3, as DNA: TGCGCCAGCAGCCAAGCTCCAGGGGGCACAGATACGCAGTATTTT.

This clonotype was seen at least ten times. The chain uses TRBV7-2 and TRBJ2-4, with D unclear. The CDR3 contains 13 residues. The ends were cut back, 1 base at V and 2 bases at J, with 3 bases in the middle. The V gene's germline CDR1 is SGHTA and CDR2 FQGNSA. CDR3 nucleotide sequence: TGTGCCAGCAGCTTAGGGTCCAAAAACATTCAGTACTTC. Translated, it gives CASSLGSKNIQYF.

This clonotype was recorded many times. V and J are TRBV24-1 and TRBJ2-1, with 13 bases matching TRBD2. Germline values: CDR1 KGHDR, CDR2 SFDVKD. Trimming at V came to 3 bases and at J to 3 bases, leaving 1 base not matched to a gene. The CDR3 is made up of 16 amino acids. CDR3 nucleotide sequence: TGTGCCACCAGTGATGGACTAGCGGGAGACTACAATGAGCAGTTCTTC. It codes for CATSDGLAGDYNEQFF.

In this sample, this clonotype turned up a few times. The rearrangement uses TRBV5-1 and TRBJ1-1, with TRBD1 matching 8 bases. This CDR3 spans 14 amino acids. From germline, CDR1 is SGHRS and CDR2 YFSETQ. V lost 0 bases to trimming and J lost 7 bases; unmatched junction nucleotides: 5. The chain's CDR3 is CASSLDPGQDEAFF. The CDR3 coding sequence is TGCGCCAGCAGCTTGGACCCGGGACAGGATGAAGCTTTCTTT. Filled out from reference TRBV5-1 and TRBJ1-1, the complete variable domain reads KAGVTQTPRYLIKTRGQQVTLSCSPISGHRSVSWYQQTPGQGLQFLFEYFSETQRNKGNFPGRFSGRQFSNSRSEMNVSTLELGDSALYLCASSLDPGQDEAFFGQGTRLTVV.

This clonotype was detected a few times. The chain is built from TRBV28 and TRBJ2-3; 11 bases align to TRBD2. CDR3 size: 18 residues. V shed 1 base, J shed 5 bases, and the junction held 11 bases outside the gene matches. Germline V gene lookup returns CDR1 MDHEN and CDR2 SYDVKM. The CDR3 region has the DNA TGTGCCAGCAGTTTATCGGGGGCTAGCGGGGGGCCTGGAGATACGCAGTATTTT. It yields the protein CASSLSGASGGPGDTQYF.

Many counts were recorded for this clonotype. Here the CDR3 DNA reads TGCAGTGCTAGAGAAGGACTAGCGGGCCTCTCCTACGAGCAGTACTTC. Protein product: CSAREGLAGLSYEQYF. This chain uses TRBV20-1 with TRBJ2-7; 11 bases match TRBD2. With 0 bases clipped from V and 0 bases from J, the junction kept 4 bases outside the gene matches. The CDR3 covers 16 residues. CDR1 is DFQATT, CDR2 SNEGSKA, per germline (reference sequence).

The chain combines TRBV7-9 with TRBJ2-7; a possible D gene is TRBD2 (6 bases). Trimming stripped 5 bases from V and 4 bases from J, with 21 bases between. Per the germline V gene, CDR1 is SEHNR and CDR2 is FQNEAQ (reference sequence). The CDR3 is 16 residues long. In nucleotides, the CDR3 is TGTGCCAGCAGCCGTCAGAGGAGGGCAGAGCTTTACGAGCAGTACTTC. It specifies CASSRQRRAELYEQYF.

This clonotype has a handful of counts. The chain employs TRBV7-2 and TRBJ2-7; TRBD2 agrees at 13 bases. Trimming removed 3 bases from V and 7 bases from J; junction bases left unmatched: 3. Germline CDR1 SGHTA, CDR2 FQGNSA. The CDR3 spans 14 residues. DNA for the CDR3: TGTGCCAGCAGCTTCAGGACTAGCGGGGGTGAGCAGTACTTC. This translates into CASSFRTSGGEQYF.

This clonotype was seen more than once but under ten times. The chain joins TRBV28 to TRBJ2-7; TRBD1 is a possible D gene (6 bases). V shed 5 bases and J shed 2 bases, with 13 bases lying between them. Germline V gives CDR1 MDHEN, CDR2 SYDVKM. The CDR3 has 14 amino acids. The CDR3, as DNA: TGTGCCAGCAGTCCCACCCCAGGGGCCTACGAGCAGTACTTC. This sequence encodes CASSPTPGAYEQYF.